This paragraph reports one TCR beta chain. The antigen it recognizes is unknown. No base quality information exists; no much larger clone differs at one position. The cohort comprised more than 550 healthy bone marrow donors. All cohort members were sampled while nominally healthy, although unrecorded immune exposures were likely present. The donor tested CMV seronegative, placing the donor among the roughly 400 seronegative members of the cohort. Each donor provided a peripheral blood sample, and peripheral blood mononuclear cells were used for TCR beta sequencing. The Qiagen DNeasy Blood Extraction Kit was used to extract genomic DNA from the blood cell samples. The sample is drawn from a study of cytomegalovirus exposure and HLA in healthy donors (dated by TCRdb to the late 2010s). Background for the entire study: An earlier analysis of several hundred of the donors reported around 280 Gb of sequence data and around 110 million unique TCR beta sequences obtained from 150 million to 200 million T cells. Roughly 320 gigabases of sequencing data and around 85 million unique TCR sequences made up an early release that covered fewer than 650 HLA-typed donors. Among the roughly 400 genotyped donors, approximately 81% belonged to the genetic ancestry cluster associated with self-reported Caucasian donors. The study aimed to test whether signatures of past pathogen exposure could be identified by cataloging public T cell receptors. The study profiled the T cell repertoires of about 640 subjects by immunosequencing and related them to cytomegalovirus serostatus. Along with the approximately 700-subject first cohort, a separate validation cohort of over a hundred different subjects was used. High-throughput TCR immunosequencing, statistical association of individual TCRs with disease status, and machine learning were combined to predict cytomegalovirus infection status. In a later analysis, previously published TCR beta repertoires from several hundred donors were re-analyzed and high-resolution HLA genotyping was added so that TCR occurrence patterns could be studied. In the later analysis, no new phenotypic data were used to find candidate immune exposures; instead, reliance was placed on TCR beta sequences and their occurrence across donors. An earlier analysis of 500 to 650 of the donors applied high-throughput TCR beta sequencing to assess whether each TCR beta V gene segment acted as functional or pseudogenic. Alongside the repertoire data, information on donor age, sex, ethnicity and CMV serostatus was compiled. Genome-wide SNP genotypes for about 65% of the 666 donors were used in a later genetic analysis, which treated that subset as a discovery cohort. Every discovery cohort repertoire had been produced on one sequencing platform. HLA typing included class I and class II loci at four-digit resolution. Typing coverage varied by locus: 629-630 donors for A, B, C, DRB1 and DQB1; more than 500 for DQA1; more than 600 for DPA1; 450 to 480 for DPB1. About five DR-DQ haplotypes were treated as single units for association and clustering because of strong linkage in the cohort. Among roughly 400 genotyped donors of the cohort, an average of roughly 240,000 unique TCR beta nucleotide sequences were sequenced per donor, about a sixth of them non-productive. The study at large found these results: Linkage disequilibrium might explain the correlated functional status among segregating V segments, but an unknown experimental factor could not be ruled out. A cluster of highly shared sequence variants was judged likely to represent a technical artifact of the sequencing pipeline. Some IMGT-functional V segments, including TRBV6-2 and TRBV6-3, could not be distinguished by the 87-base-pair reads and were therefore excluded. In an earlier analysis of approximately 590 of the donors, most TCR beta V segments were observed in productive rearrangements about 87% or about 30% of the time, broadly matching IMGT annotations. It was suggested by the authors that the approach could potentially be generalized to other disease states and immunological phenotypes. At a false discovery rate of 0.05, a later analysis linked 16,951 TCR beta sequences to specific HLA alleles. Sequencing depth was assumed to be roughly uniform across donors in the presence/absence analyses, though that assumption may not hold. When HLA alleles, especially DR and DQ, strongly co-occurred, attributing TCR associations to individual alleles was difficult. While some public TCRs were present in many individuals, most TCR sequences turned up only very rarely across donors. The study listed around 160 TCR beta chains as associated with cytomegalovirus. A later genetic analysis reported fewer N-insertions in productive TCRs among donors in an Asian-associated ancestry cluster than the approximately 670-donor mean. In a later analysis, several top co-occurrence clusters were reported to appear linked to parvovirus B19, influenza, CMV and Epstein-Barr virus. A later analysis found that most CMV-associated TCR beta chains appeared HLA-restricted, with HLA associations seemingly driven largely by CMV exposure. Three of the identified cytomegalovirus-associated TCR beta chains were confirmed in vitro to be specific for cytomegalovirus antigens. An association between a missense DCLRE1C variant and V-gene and J-gene trimming of TCR beta chains was found in a later genetic analysis and replicated in an independent cohort. The only immune exposure information available for the cohort was CMV serostatus. In a later analysis, HLA-associated TCR beta chains were found to be more clonally expanded and to have lower generation probabilities than equally common non-associated chains. A further reported finding was that TCR beta sequences accurately predicted the HLA-A and HLA-B alleles for most subjects in the first cohort. The classifier was reported to diagnose cytomegalovirus status with high specificity and sensitivity in both the original and validation cohorts. Because counts were too low, seventeen rarely observed V segments, including chromosome 9 orphons, were left out of the earlier analysis of 587 of the donors. Because some donors lacked HLA typing at each locus, the association tests relied only on the typed subset. In this cohort, only TCR beta chains were sequenced, and detectable features were limited by the absence of alpha or paired-chain data. In a later analysis, the rate of TCR association differed among HLA loci, with DRB1 alleles having the most associated TCRs and HLA-C alleles having the fewest.

The CDR3 runs 11 residues from the cysteine to the phenylalanine. The entry retains the CDR3 DNA only, 33 bases that are in frame from base 1. The germline V gene (reference sequence) supplies CDR1 SEHNR and CDR2 FQNEAQ. Deletion took 2 bases off V and 6 bases off J, with a span of 3 bases between the germline ends. Library preparation employed the immunoSEQ multiplex PCR assay. A mixture of 60 forward primers for TCR Vbeta segments and 13 reverse primers for TCR Jbeta segments was used in the multiplex PCR. Amplification of the CDR3 region of rearranged TCR beta genes was performed with a multiplex PCR assay on genomic DNA. Amplified TCR beta libraries were sequenced as 87-base-pair reads on the Illumina HiSeq System. As for the original processing: In a later analysis, tens of millions of unique TCR beta chains were counted across the 500 to 850 repertoires, and approximately 11 million of these chains were shared by at least two donors. To remove PCR and sequencing errors, raw reads were error-corrected and collapsed into unique sequences using a nearest-neighbor algorithm that merged closely related sequences. CDR3 sequences were aligned to IMGT reference sequences to assign V, D and J gene segments. For a sequence to be retained, at least a six-nucleotide match to both a V gene segment and a J gene segment was required. A rearrangement counted as productive if the CDR3 had no stop codons and remained in frame with V and J, and every other rearrangement counted as non-productive. CDR3 was defined according to IMGT convention as the region running from the second conserved V-encoded cysteine to the conserved J-encoded phenylalanine. The earlier analysis of roughly 590 of the donors excluded any sequence lacking an unambiguous match to a single V gene segment. An earlier analysis of about 600 of the donors called V segments functional above 56.7% productive rearrangements and segregating when the between-donor standard deviation exceeded 5%. A statistical classification framework was developed to diagnose cytomegalovirus status using the catalog of TCR beta chain sequences. In a later analysis, V and J genes were assigned by comparing TCR nucleotide sequences against IMGT/GENE-DB human TR gene sequences. A later analysis assigned CDR3 sequences and most-parsimonious VDJ recombination scenarios with the TCRdist pipeline. In a later analysis, each TCR beta chain was defined by its CDR3 amino acid sequence together with its V-gene family, and reads lacking a unique V-gene family were excluded. As a way to deal with suspected cross-contamination and a sequencing artifact, a later analysis dropped 500 to 700 nucleotide sequences that were highly shared and had low generation probability. A later analysis calculated a clonal expansion index for each public chain from normalized within-repertoire ranks of inferred template counts. A later analysis computed generation probabilities with a VDJ recombination model fitted to out-of-frame rearrangements, and checked the results against IGoR. In a later analysis, hypergeometric tests were used to score TCR-TCR, TCR-HLA and TCR-CMV co-occurrence, with a repertoire-size bias correction applied to TCR pairs. To estimate false discovery rates, a later analysis permuted the HLA or CMV assignments 20 times. A later analysis grouped co-occurring TCRs with DBSCAN, adding TCRdist sequence similarity when clustering within HLA-allele-positive subsets. Repertoires with fewer than 30,000 or more than 120,000 public chains were left out of co-occurrence clustering, as were about 5 repertoires with anomalous nucleotide sharing. TCRdb retrieved this table from immuneACCESS and kept in-frame rearrangements only. Not all clones are present; in checked studies, unresolved V genes account for under half, and no reason is known for the remainder. Clonal size and the V and J genes are those of that table, whereas D and trimming came from the DNA. This sample lists approximately 120,000 clones; 65% to 80% were detected once. 2.7% of the sample is in the top ten clones.

The V and J segments used are TRBV7-9 and TRBJ2-3; the D gene lacks a confident call. Sequencing input: PBMCs. This clonotype was obtained from a female donor in good health and CMV-seronegative. CDR3 sequence: CASSLQDTQYF. The DNA is as follows: TGTGCCAGCAGCTTACAGGATACGCAGTATTTT.